A single T cell receptor beta chain is shown here with its context. Its antigen specificity is not known. No per-base quality is available; no much larger clone lies one base away. TCR CDR3 regions were amplified from genomic DNA by multiplex PCR using the deep immunoSEQ assay. For each cell subset, the extracted genomic DNA was distributed evenly across all wells of several immunoSEQ 96-well plates, and each plate served as one replicate. For sorted subsets, 150 to 200 ng genomic DNA, equal to 25,000 to 35,000 T cell genomes, was loaded into each replicate PCR. Purified libraries were quantified with a Qubit 3.0 fluorometer, sized on a Bioanalyzer 2100, and re-quantified with the KAPA Library Quantification kit. Each immunoSEQ 96-well plate was sequenced on its own single-read 150-cycle Illumina NextSeq 550 flow cell. Concerning the study's data processing: Because the immunoSEQ output included only junctional sequences and no quality scores, the filtering could not be the same as the filtering used for full-length reads. Sequences were annotated with PyIR, a Python wrapper for IgBLAST v1.9, using IMGT germline references to assign V/J genes and CDR3. Reads with weak V/J assignments (E-value above 1e-6), missing CDR3, stop codons, out-of-frame junctions, or ambiguous translated residues were removed. V3J clonotypes were defined as sequences sharing the same inferred V gene, J gene, and CDR3 amino acid sequence. Percentage overlap between repertoires was computed as shared unique clonotypes divided by the size of the smaller repertoire. Richness of each repertoire was evaluated using RTK rarefaction, the Chao1 estimator, and Recon v2.1 estimates of unobserved clonotypes. Generation probabilities were computed with OLGA for all TCRbeta clonotypes obtained by the gDNA method from a handful of donors. TCRdb took this table from immuneACCESS and kept in-frame rearrangements with V and J called. Such tables lack part of the clones; where checked against another copy, unresolved V genes explain under half of the gap, and the rest is unexplained. That table furnishes V, J and clone size, whereas the DNA furnished D and trimming. For this sample the table gives a few million clones, of which 95% were detected only once. Roughly 0.13% of the sample belongs to the ten largest clones.

The donors were healthy, HIV-negative adults who had no recently reported acute infections or vaccinations. All donors were Caucasian adults living in Nashville, Tennessee, USA. CD4+ T cells were enriched by magnetic negative selection, after which naive cells were positively selected on CD45RA and the negative fraction was taken as the memory subset. After blood collection by leukapheresis, PBMCs were isolated using Ficoll-Histopaque density gradient centrifugation and then cryopreserved in the vapor phase of liquid nitrogen. Purity and quantity of every magnetically sorted T cell population were checked by analytical flow cytometry. Genomic DNA was isolated from every sorted fraction and measured by UV absorbance on a Nanodrop 2000c. The sample originates from a study of shared clonotypes between healthy human individuals (dated by TCRdb to between 2020 and 2021). In terms of the full investigation: Three men and a couple of women, aged 18 to 49 years, made up the cohort. For each donor, CD4 naive and CD4 memory were each given three plates, CD8 naive was given two plates, and CD8 memory was given one plate. Blood TCR repertoires of a handful of healthy adults were deeply sequenced to estimate repertoire size and the extent of clonotype sharing between individuals. To increase sequencing depth and limit assay-specific biases, different laboratories used diverse techniques to prepare libraries and sequence TCR repertoires. Leukapheresis yielded between about 0.94 and 8.9 billion PBMCs per donor.

From the cysteine up to the phenylalanine, the CDR3 has a length of 16 residues. The kept DNA is CDR3 alone, 48 bases in frame from the first base. Here V drops 3 bases and J drops 3 bases, and the junction holds 4 bases not matched to any gene. The germline V gene yields SGHRS for CDR1 and YFSETQ for CDR2. The paper as a whole reports these results and caveats: Naive subsets generally had larger estimated clonotype richness than memory subsets. The genetic and exposure-history diversity represented was limited by the small number of donors. About 4.5% of naive CD4, roughly 3.6% of naive CD8, roughly 2.4% of memory CD4, and less than 0.45% of memory CD8 clonotypes were shared across a few donors. Even with the large sequencing depth, rarefaction of the sorted-subset datasets indicated that sequencing was incomplete. Pairwise subsampling led to the expectation that sequencing depth would affect the degree of clonotype sharing among donors. Only blood was sampled, and tissue TCR repertoires likely differ from those in blood. Compared with non-shared clonotypes, the clonotypes found in all four sorted-subset donors had higher generation probabilities.

The receptor was derived from a man aged 18 to 35 in good health. The V gene is TRBV5-1 and the J gene is TRBJ2-7; TRBD2 matches 15 bases in the middle. The sequenced sample was naive CD4+ T cells sorted from blood. The cell subset or site tag for this specimen amounts to: CD45RA+ positively selected. The nucleotide sequence is TGCGCCAGCAGCTATGGACTAGCGGGAGGGAACTACGAGCAGTACTTC. This sequence encodes CASSYGLAGGNYEQYF.